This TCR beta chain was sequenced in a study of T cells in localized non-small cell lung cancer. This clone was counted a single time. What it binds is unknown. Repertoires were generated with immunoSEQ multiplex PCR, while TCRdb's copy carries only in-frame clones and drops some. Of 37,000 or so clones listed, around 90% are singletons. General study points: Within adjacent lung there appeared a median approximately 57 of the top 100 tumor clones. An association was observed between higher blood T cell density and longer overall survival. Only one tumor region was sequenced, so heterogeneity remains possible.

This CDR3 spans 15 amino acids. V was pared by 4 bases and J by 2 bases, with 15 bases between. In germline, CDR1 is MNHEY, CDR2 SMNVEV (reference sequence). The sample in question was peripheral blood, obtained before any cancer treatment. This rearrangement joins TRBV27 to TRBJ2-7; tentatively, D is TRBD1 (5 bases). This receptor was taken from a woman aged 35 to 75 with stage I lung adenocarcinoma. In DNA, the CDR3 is TGTGCCAGCAGTTGGGGCAAGAACCCTGCCTACGAGCAGTACTTC. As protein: CASSWGKNPAYEQYF.